This T cell receptor (beta chain) was identified during a study of vaccination effects on CD4 cells after COVID-19. Turning to the study itself: Every participant took two doses of the BNT162b2 or mRNA-1273 vaccine. Overall study results and limits: Healthy vaccinees showed cross-reactivity with common cold coronaviruses in only 1 of 255 vaccine-induced clones.

Before any sequencing was done, the ViraFEST assay used viral peptide pools to expand antigen-specific CD4+ T cells. Culturing for around ten days preceded CD4+ T cell isolation. Negative nucleocapsid antibody tests before and after vaccination confirmed no previous SARS-CoV-2 infection. It was with roughly 11 IU/ml IL-2 and about 10 ug/ml peptides that more than 1.5 million PBMC per well were cultured. Generated by immunoSEQ multiplex PCR, the TCRdb table keeps only in-frame clones and is missing some. The table has 30,000 to 45,000 clones, roughly 70% seen once. The J segment lost 5 bases and the V segment lost 2 bases, leaving 4 bases of the junction unmatched. The germline CDR1 and CDR2 sequences are KGHDR and SFDVKD. The CDR3 length is 15 residues. In the case of this clone: What it recognizes is unknown.

This TCR came from a human donor who received a COVID-19 vaccine. The sequenced sample was CD4+ T cells from PBMCs cultured with SARS-CoV-2 spike peptides, obtained before COVID-19 vaccination. The chain recombines TRBV24-1 with TRBJ2-3; 9 positions agree with TRBD2. DNA for the CDR3: TGTGCCACCAGTGATTCGGGACTAGCTGGAGATACGCAGTATTTT. This sequence encodes CATSDSGLAGDTQYF.